The next 26 T cell receptor beta chains were all read from a single sample in a study of T cells after yellow fever vaccination. TCRdb called the 5' RACE reads again in MiXCR, with one record for every CDR3 protein. The sample holds 620,000 or so distinct CDR3 sequences, approximately 13% seen once. Specimen: PBMCs, collected on the day of the yellow fever booster vaccination. These receptors all stem from a young man who received the YFV17D yellow fever vaccine.

This clonotype appeared a few times. The V gene is TRBV3-1, the J gene TRBJ2-2, with no clear D. CDR3 length: 16 residues. Trimming removed 1 base at V and 7 bases at J, with 16 bases between. Germline values: CDR1 LGHDT, CDR2 YNNKEL (reference sequence). CDR3 loop: CASSQVDLLNGGELFF. The CDR3 nucleotides are TGTGCCAGCAGCCAAGTTGACCTTCTCAATGGCGGGGAGCTGTTTTTT.

The chain employs TRBV10-3 and TRBJ2-1, with TRBD2 matching 10 bases. V shed 5 bases, J shed 5 bases, and the junction held 9 bases outside the gene matches. This CDR3 contains 16 residues. Germline V lookup: CDR1 ENHRY, CDR2 SYGVKD. The CDR3 loop is CAISPSSGRANNEQFF. CDR3 in DNA: TGTGCCATCAGTCCCTCGAGCGGGAGGGCTAACAATGAGCAGTTCTTC.

This chain uses TRBV5-5 with TRBJ2-1, with 9 nucleotides matching TRBD2. Germline values: CDR1 SGHKS, CDR2 YYEKEE (reference sequence). V was pared by 1 base and J by 12 bases, with 17 bases of the junction left unmatched. CDR3 length: 17 amino acids. This chain's CDR3 is CASSLSASGMIRGGQFF. The CDR3 nucleotides read TGTGCCAGCAGCTTGTCTGCTAGCGGGATGATTCGGGGCGGGCAGTTCTTC.

This clonotype was found a few times. The chain couples TRBV7-2 to TRBJ1-5; D not certain. The CDR3 is made up of 13 amino acids. CDR1 SGHTA and CDR2 FQGNSA come from the germline V gene. Trimming took off 5 bases at V and 1 base at J, with 6 bases between the two ends. The CDR3 sequence: CASSTQSNQPQHF. Here the CDR3 DNA reads TGTGCCAGCAGCACCCAAAGCAATCAGCCCCAGCATTTT.

This clonotype has at least ten counts. The J gene is TRBJ2-7, the V gene TRBV20-1; the D is unclear. CDR3 length: 14 amino acids. Trimming removed 6 bases from V and 2 bases from J, with 17 bases in between. Germline V gives CDR1 DFQATT, CDR2 SNEGSKA (reference sequence). The CDR3 DNA is TGCAGTGCCATACCCGGACCGAAAACCTACGAGCAGTACTTC. Its translation: CSAIPGPKTYEQYF.

The gene calls are TRBV27 and TRBJ2-2; 13 bases agree with TRBD2. Trimming removed 7 bases from V and 4 bases from J; junction bases left unmatched: 18. This CDR3 is built from 20 residues. CDR1 and CDR2 from the germline V gene are MNHEY and SMNVEV (reference sequence). This chain's CDR3 is CASKGRPEGGLAGSTGELFF. CDR3 in DNA: TGTGCCAGCAAAGGCCGGCCAGAGGGGGGACTAGCGGGATCCACCGGGGAGCTGTTTTTT.

V gene TRBV29-1 combines with J gene TRBJ2-5; 9 bases align to TRBD1. The CDR3 covers 14 residues. Germline values: CDR1 SQVTM, CDR2 ANQGSEA. V shed 3 bases and J 5 bases; nucleotides not matched to a gene: 7. The CDR3 sequence: CSVDESDRGETQYF. The CDR3 coding sequence is TGCAGCGTTGATGAATCAGACAGGGGGGAGACCCAGTACTTC.

This clonotype was found many times. This rearrangement joins TRBV5-1 to TRBJ2-5; TRBD1 matches at 7 bases. The germline V gene encodes CDR1 SGHRS and CDR2 YFSETQ. The CDR3 is 14 amino acids. J was trimmed by 1 base and V by 4 bases; bases with no gene match: 4. Here the CDR3 reads CASSVGQSQETQYF. The CDR3 DNA sequence: TGCGCCAGCAGCGTGGGACAGTCCCAAGAGACCCAGTACTTC. Using reference TRBV5-1 and TRBJ2-5 for the parts outside the CDR3, the full variable domain is KAGVTQTPRYLIKTRGQQVTLSCSPISGHRSVSWYQQTPGQGLQFLFEYFSETQRNKGNFPGRFSGRQFSNSRSEMNVSTLELGDSALYLCASSVGQSQETQYFGPGTRLLVL.

The gene calls are TRBV28 and TRBJ2-1; tentative D call: TRBD2 (5 bases). The CDR3 has 16 residues. Germline CDR1 MDHEN, CDR2 SYDVKM. Trimming left V 7 bases short and J 1 base short, with 17 bases between. Here the CDR3 reads CASNPLGSLSYNEQFF. Here the CDR3 DNA reads TGTGCCAGCAACCCCCTGGGGAGTCTGTCCTACAATGAGCAGTTCTTC.

The chain employs TRBV3-1 and TRBJ2-5, with 8 nucleotides matching TRBD1. V lost 8 bases and J lost 3; bases outside the gene matches: 2. This CDR3 region has 12 residues. From germline, CDR1 is LGHDT and CDR2 YNNKEL (reference sequence). CDR3 sequence (DNA): TGTGCCAGCGTGACAGGGGAAGAGACCCAGTACTTC. Its translation is CASVTGEETQYF.

The J gene is TRBJ2-4, the V gene TRBV6-2 or TRBV6-3, with D maybe TRBD2 (6 bases). Trimming removed 6 bases from V and 10 bases from J, with 16 bases in between. Looked up from germline, CDR1 is MNHEY and CDR2 is SVGEGT. This CDR3 comprises 13 residues. Here the CDR3 reads CASRPPGLEIQYF. CDR3 DNA sequence: TGTGCCAGCAGACCACCGGGACTGGAGATTCAGTACTTC.

This chain connects TRBV20-1 to TRBJ2-3; D remains ambiguous. V lost 3 bases to trimming and J lost 2 bases, with 12 bases between them. The CDR3 loop spans 14 amino acids. Germline V gives CDR1 DFQATT, CDR2 SNEGSKA (reference sequence). The CDR3: CSASRVGATDTQYF. In DNA form, the CDR3 reads TGCAGTGCTAGTCGCGTAGGAGCCACAGATACGCAGTATTTT.

This clonotype was seen more than once but under ten times. The chain is built from TRBV27 and TRBJ1-1; TRBD1 aligns across 11 bases. The CDR3 has 16 amino acids. The ends lost 2 bases at V and 5 bases at J; junction bases unmatched: 7. The germline CDR1 and CDR2 sequences are MNHEY and SMNVEV (reference sequence). The CDR3 DNA sequence: TGTGCCAGCAGTTTACTTCTGGGGACAGGGGGAACTGAAGCTTTCTTT. Encoded protein: CASSLLLGTGGTEAFF.

This clonotype was detected a few times. The chain recombines TRBV28 with TRBJ2-7; the D gene is possibly TRBD2 (5 bases). The germline V and J ends were trimmed by 6 bases and 6 bases, with 12 bases remaining between them. The CDR3 length is 12 residues. In germline, CDR1 is MDHEN, CDR2 SYDVKM. The CDR3 region has the DNA TGTGCCAGCAGCCTTACTAGACTCGAGCAGTACTTC. Protein sequence: CASSLTRLEQYF.

A few counts support this clonotype. This chain joins TRBV6-2 or TRBV6-3 and TRBJ2-1; 10 bases are shared with TRBD1. V lost 10 bases to trimming and J lost 8 bases; unmatched junction nucleotides: 5. The CDR3 length is 12 residues. CDR1 MNHEY and CDR2 SVGEGT come from the germline V gene. CDR3 loop: CATGQGRDEQFF. The CDR3, as DNA: TGTGCCACGGGACAGGGGCGGGATGAGCAGTTCTTC.

V usage is TRBV20-1 and J usage is TRBJ2-1, with D possibly TRBD2 on 7 matching bases. Germline lookup yields CDR1 DFQATT and CDR2 SNEGSKA (reference sequence). The CDR3 length is 11 residues. CDR3 sequence reads: CVGGADNEQFF. DNA of the CDR3: TGCGTGGGGGGGGCGGACAATGAGCAGTTCTTC.

In this sample, this clonotype turned up a few times. The chain carries TRBV6-5 and TRBJ2-6, with 8 bases that match TRBD1. From germline, CDR1 is MNHEY and CDR2 SVGAGI. J lost 0 bases, V lost 3 bases, and 7 bases had no gene match. The CDR3 covers 18 residues. The CDR3 reads CASSYTGQVYSGANVLTF. CDR3 in DNA: TGTGCCAGCAGTTATACGGGACAGGTGTACTCTGGGGCCAACGTCCTGACTTTC.

The gene calls are TRBV12-3 or TRBV12-4 and TRBJ1-2; D is perhaps TRBD1 (6 bases). The CDR3 extends over 13 amino acids. Trimming shortened V by 5 bases and J by 8 bases, and 15 bases separated the two germline ends. The CDR3 sequence is CASSPSRRGGYTF. The DNA for the CDR3 is TGTGCCAGCAGTCCGTCCAGGAGGGGGGGCTACACCTTC.

This clonotype was seen only a few times. The chain couples TRBV7-2 to TRBJ2-3; D might be TRBD2 (6 bases). Germline V gene sequence: CDR1 SGHTA, CDR2 FQGNSA. The V end lost 5 bases, the J end lost 0 bases, and 12 bases lay between the germline ends. There are 15 residues in the CDR3. CDR3 sequence reads: CASSRRAGSTDTQYF. CDR3 in DNA: TGTGCCAGCAGCCGCCGGGCGGGGAGCACAGATACGCAGTATTTT.

The table lists this clonotype with a few counts. V gene TRBV9 combines with J gene TRBJ1-3; 7 bases are a match to TRBD1. Germline CDR1 reads SGDLS; CDR2 reads YYNGEE. CDR3 length: 16 amino acids. V lost 3 bases and J lost 4; bases outside the gene matches: 10. CDR3 sequence: CASSAPTGRRGNTIYF. The CDR3 nucleotides are TGTGCCAGCAGCGCTCCGACAGGGCGTCGAGGAAACACCATATATTTT.

The V gene is TRBV12-3 or TRBV12-4, the J gene TRBJ2-1, with no clear D. The CDR3 covers 13 residues. V was cut by 7 bases and J by 10 bases, with 17 bases left in between. CDR3 loop: CASTETGYYEQFF. CDR3 in DNA: TGTGCCAGCACCGAAACCGGATATTACGAGCAGTTCTTC.

The gene calls are TRBV11-2 and TRBJ2-3; D may correspond to TRBD1 or TRBD2 (5 bases each). CDR3 size: 13 residues. Germline-derived CDR1 and CDR2 are SGHAT and FQNNGV. Trimming stripped 8 bases from V and 2 bases from J, with 11 bases between. The CDR3 DNA follows: TGTGCCAGCCAGGGAGAATTCACAGATACGCAGTATTTT. Residues: CASQGEFTDTQYF.

This clonotype was picked up many times. J is TRBJ2-7 and V is TRBV7-9; D unclear. V lost 3 bases and J 5 bases, leaving 8 bases between the germline ends. The CDR3 runs to 12 residues. CDR1 SEHNR and CDR2 FQNEAQ come from the germline V gene (reference sequence). CDR3 residues: CASSFGPDEQYF. CDR3 coding DNA: TGTGCCAGCAGCTTCGGGCCGGACGAGCAGTACTTC.

J is TRBJ1-3 and V is TRBV6-1; 7 nucleotides line up with TRBD1. Germline CDR1 reads MNHNS; CDR2 reads SASEGT. Losses at the gene ends were 6 bases for V and 2 bases for J; bases not matched to a gene: 7. The CDR3 is 15 residues long. The CDR3 coding sequence is TGTGCCAGCAGGATTCAGGGGGGTACTGGAAACACCATATATTTT. Its translation is CASRIQGGTGNTIYF.

The V and J genes are TRBV21-1 and TRBJ2-5; TRBD1, the table's D call, lacks a check against the DNA. TRBV21-1 is a known pseudogene. This CDR3 is 16 amino acids long. The CDR3 DNA reads TGTGCCAGCAGCAAAGTGCAGGGGATGGATCAAGAGACCCAGTACTTC. Residues: CASSKVQGMDQETQYF.

This clonotype was recorded many times. V is TRBV7-2 and J is TRBJ2-7, with 8 bases aligning to TRBD1. V lost 6 bases, J lost 6 bases, and 4 bases stayed unmatched. CDR1 is SGHTA, CDR2 FQGNSA, per germline. The CDR3 runs 12 residues. CDR3 amino acids: CASSRQGTEQYF. CDR3 in DNA: TGTGCCAGCAGTAGACAGGGGACCGAGCAGTACTTC.